This is a list of T cell receptor beta chains from one sample in a study of blood T cell repertoires in COVID-19. Using immunoSEQ multiplex PCR, the repertoire was profiled, and TCRdb retains in-frame clones only, with some absent. The data hold roughly 200,000 clones, with approximately 86% observed a single time. The sequenced material came from peripheral blood. The receptors here all came from a man aged 55 to 70 with acute or convalescent COVID-19. CDR3s include the opening cysteine and the closing phenylalanine or tryptophan. D genes are given only for firm matches. Rows give clone size only sometimes, using once, few, many, or a class for an expanded clone.

J,V,D,size,CDR3,DNA
TRBJ2-5,TRBV19,TRBD1,-,CASSSTGGRLETQYF,TGTGCCAGTAGTAGTACAGGGGGGAGGTTGGAGACCCAGTACTTC
TRBJ2-5,TRBV5-1,TRBD1,-,CASSLSQTGIQETQYF,TGCGCCAGCAGCTTATCCCAGACAGGGATACAAGAGACCCAGTACTTC
TRBJ2-3,TRBV7-2,-,-,CASSLGSASLGDTQYF,TGTGCCAGCAGCTTAGGAAGCGCCTCCTTGGGAGATACGCAGTATTTT
TRBJ2-2,TRBV5-8,TRBD1,-,CASSFGDRVNTGELFF,TGTGCCAGCAGCTTTGGGGACAGGGTTAACACCGGGGAGCTGTTTTTT
TRBJ2-1,TRBV6-5,TRBD2,-,CASSYSRRGGINEQFF,TGTGCCAGCAGTTACTCCCGGCGGGGGGGCATCAATGAGCAGTTCTTC
TRBJ1-2,TRBV11-1,-,-,CASSPPGQNYGYTF,TGTGCCAGCTCTCCCCCAGGACAGAACTATGGCTACACCTTC
TRBJ1-1,TRBV5-1,-,-,CASGRGNTEAFF,TGCGCCAGCGGGAGGGGAAACACTGAAGCTTTCTTT
TRBJ1-6,TRBV6-5,-,-,CASSYSDSNSPLHF,TGTGCCAGCAGTTACTCGGACAGTAATTCACCCCTCCACTTT
TRBJ1-2,TRBV28,-,once,CASSPPTGFVDGYTF,TGTGCCAGCAGTCCCCCCACAGGGTTCGTGGATGGCTACACCTTC
TRBJ1-2,TRBV6-5,TRBD1,many,CASVDRQGFYGYTF,TGTGCCAGCGTAGACCGACAGGGATTCTATGGCTACACCTTC
TRBJ1-1,TRBV6-5,TRBD1,-,CASSRDRRWAEAFF,TGTGCCAGCAGTCGGGACAGGCGCTGGGCTGAAGCTTTCTTT
TRBJ2-5,TRBV30,TRBD2,-,CAWSGGRGLAGVQETQYF,TGTGCCTGGAGTGGGGGACGGGGACTAGCGGGGGTTCAAGAGACCCAGTACTTC
TRBJ1-2,TRBV7-6,TRBD1,-,CASSPRDSNYGYTF,TGTGCCAGCAGCCCCCGGGACAGCAACTATGGCTACACCTTC
TRBJ1-1,TRBV3-1/TRBV3-2,TRBD1,-,CASSPGQGNRNTEAFF,TGTGCCAGCAGCCCGGGACAGGGTAATCGGAACACTGAAGCTTTCTTT
TRBJ1-2,TRBV27,-,-,CASSPHGGASYGYTF,TGTGCCAGCAGTCCCCATGGGGGGGCCAGCTATGGCTACACCTTC
TRBJ2-7,TRBV30,-,-,CAWDQSGEQYF,TGTGCCTGGGATCAGTCGGGGGAGCAGTACTTC
TRBJ1-4,TRBV9,TRBD1,-,CASSVGIGGDRDEKLFF,TGTGCCAGCAGCGTAGGTATAGGAGGGGACAGGGATGAAAAACTGTTTTTT
TRBJ1-4,TRBV5-6,TRBD1,few,CASSPLIGGQRFF,TGTGCCAGCAGCCCACTTATCGGGGGACAGAGGTTTTTT
TRBJ2-3,TRBV27,TRBD1,-,CASRGQGAASTDTQYF,TGTGCCAGCAGGGGACAGGGGGCGGCTAGCACAGATACGCAGTATTTT
TRBJ2-5,TRBV7-9,TRBD2,-,CASSLGSSGAWETQYF,TGTGCCAGCAGCTTAGGCTCTAGCGGGGCATGGGAGACCCAGTACTTC
TRBJ2-3,TRBV9,-,-,CASSVGGSGGLTDTQYF,TGTGCCAGCAGCGTAGGGGGCTCAGGGGGGCTAACAGATACGCAGTATTTT
TRBJ1-3,TRBV19,-,-,CASSRSGAGNTIYF,TGTGCCAGTAGTAGGTCAGGGGCTGGAAACACCATATATTTT
TRBJ1-5,TRBV7-2,TRBD1,-,CASSLAWQGAQPQHF,TGTGCCAGCAGCTTAGCGTGGCAGGGGGCCCAGCCCCAGCATTTT
TRBJ2-5,TRBV9,-,-,CASSVAGPQETQYF,TGTGCCAGCAGCGTAGCCGGTCCCCAAGAGACCCAGTACTTC
TRBJ2-7,TRBV4-1,TRBD2,-,CASSVRQVSGGLTENYEQYF,TGCGCCAGCAGCGTCCGGCAGGTTAGCGGGGGCTTGACCGAAAACTACGAGCAGTACTTC
TRBJ2-2,TRBV29-1,-,-,CSATGVVGNTGELFF,TGCAGCGCCACGGGGGTCGTAGGGAACACCGGGGAGCTGTTTTTT
TRBJ2-1,TRBV7-8,TRBD1,-,CASSSDPLDRGYNEQFF,TGTGCCAGCAGCTCTGACCCGCTGGACAGGGGTTACAATGAGCAGTTCTTC
TRBJ2-1,TRBV5-6,-,-,CASSLVYPTPLWHEQFF,TGTGCCAGCAGCTTGGTTTATCCGACTCCTCTTTGGCATGAGCAGTTCTTC
TRBJ1-1,TRBV20-1,TRBD1,once,CSAPTGGTAFF,TGCAGTGCTCCTACAGGGGGCACGGCTTTCTTT
TRBJ1-2,TRBV10-3,TRBD1,-,CAIKGGTGANYGYTF,TGTGCCATCAAAGGGGGGACAGGTGCCAACTATGGCTACACCTTC
TRBJ1-2,TRBV4-1,TRBD1,-,CASSQTRGFGYGYTF,TGCGCCAGCAGCCAAACCAGGGGGTTCGGCTATGGCTACACCTTC
TRBJ2-4,TRBV4-2,TRBD2,-,CASSPIASRLAGREAKNIQYF,TGTGCCAGCAGCCCGATCGCCTCTAGACTAGCGGGACGGGAGGCCAAAAACATTCAGTACTTC
TRBJ2-5,TRBV6-5,-,-,CASSYLSGRVWETQYF,TGTGCCAGCAGTTACCTATCGGGCAGGGTCTGGGAGACCCAGTACTTC
TRBJ2-5,TRBV6-4,TRBD1,-,CASSEGQGAETQYF,TGTGCCAGCAGTGAAGGGCAGGGGGCGGAGACCCAGTACTTC
TRBJ2-7,TRBV18,-,-,CASSPPGGRGYEQYF,TGTGCCAGCTCACCCCCTGGGGGCAGGGGCTACGAGCAGTACTTC
TRBJ1-4,TRBV19,-,once,CASSMTDFYEKLFF,TGTGCCAGTAGTATGACGGACTTTTATGAAAAACTGTTTTTT
TRBJ2-1,TRBV4-2,-,-,CASSQEGSGGNEQFF,TGTGCCAGCAGCCAAGAAGGATCCGGGGGCAATGAGCAGTTCTTC
TRBJ1-5,TRBV6-4,TRBD1,-,CAGRTQGTASGYNQPQHF,TGTGCCGGTCGGACCCAAGGGACAGCCTCGGGGTACAATCAGCCCCAGCATTTT
TRBJ2-7,TRBV18,-,-,CASSPQTGNPMGEQYF,TGTGCCAGCTCACCGCAAACCGGGAATCCGATGGGGGAGCAGTACTTC
TRBJ2-3,TRBV5-4,TRBD2,-,CASSFLAGVPDTQYF,TGTGCCAGCAGCTTCCTAGCGGGGGTGCCAGATACGCAGTATTTT
TRBJ1-1,TRBV28,-,-,CASSLQRGDLNTEAFF,TGTGCCAGCAGTTTGCAGCGAGGGGACTTGAACACTGAAGCTTTCTTT
TRBJ2-3,TRBV29-1,TRBD2,-,CSVDSPLGKRGASDTQYF,TGCAGCGTTGACTCTCCTCTCGGCAAGCGGGGGGCATCAGATACGCAGTATTTT
TRBJ1-1,TRBV7-9,-,-,CASSPWHANTEAFF,TGTGCCAGCAGCCCCTGGCACGCGAACACTGAAGCTTTCTTT
TRBJ1-1,TRBV27,-,-,CASTLRGGGRTEAFF,TGTGCCAGCACCCTCCGGGGGGGTGGGCGCACTGAAGCTTTCTTT
TRBJ2-1,TRBV9,-,-,CASSDSIHSGAYNEQFF,TGTGCCAGCAGCGACTCCATACATAGCGGTGCCTACAATGAGCAGTTCTTC
TRBJ2-2,TRBV5-6,-,-,CASSLAGRRITGELFF,TGTGCCAGCAGCTTGGCCGGGAGACGGATAACCGGGGAGCTGTTTTTT
TRBJ1-6,TRBV6-2/TRBV6-3,TRBD1,once,CASSYPGQGASPLHF,TGTGCCAGCAGTTACCCAGGACAGGGCGCTTCACCCCTCCACTTT
TRBJ1-2,TRBV27,TRBD1,-,CASSPRQGADYGYTF,TGTGCCAGCAGCCCGCGACAGGGGGCAGACTATGGCTACACCTTC
TRBJ2-1,TRBV14,-,-,CASSRSVTGSYNEQFF,TGTGCCAGCAGCCGCAGCGTCACGGGGTCCTACAATGAGCAGTTCTTC
TRBJ1-1,TRBV19,TRBD1,once,CASSIDQAGTARMNTEAFF,TGTGCCAGTAGTATAGATCAGGCGGGGACAGCCCGCATGAACACTGAAGCTTTCTTT
TRBJ1-2,TRBV7-2,TRBD1,few,CASSLKTGWDGYTF,TGTGCCAGCAGCCTTAAGACAGGGTGGGATGGCTACACCTTC
TRBJ1-1,TRBV27,TRBD1,-,CASRRGGQNLEAFF,TGTGCCAGCAGGCGGGGGGGACAGAACCTCGAAGCTTTCTTT